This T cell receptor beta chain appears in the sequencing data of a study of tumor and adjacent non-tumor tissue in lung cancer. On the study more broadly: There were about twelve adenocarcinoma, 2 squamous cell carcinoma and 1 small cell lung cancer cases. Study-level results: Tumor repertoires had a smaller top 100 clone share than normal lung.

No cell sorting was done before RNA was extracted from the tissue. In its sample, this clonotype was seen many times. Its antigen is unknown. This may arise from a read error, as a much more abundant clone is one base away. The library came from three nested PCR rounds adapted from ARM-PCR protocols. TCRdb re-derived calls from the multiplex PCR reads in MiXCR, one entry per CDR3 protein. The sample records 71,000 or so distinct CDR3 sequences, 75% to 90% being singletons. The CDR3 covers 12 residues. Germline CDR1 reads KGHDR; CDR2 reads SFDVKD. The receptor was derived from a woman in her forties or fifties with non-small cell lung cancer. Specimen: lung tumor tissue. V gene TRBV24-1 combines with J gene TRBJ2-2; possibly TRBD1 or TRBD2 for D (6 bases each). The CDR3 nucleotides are TGTGCCACCGAGGGGGGTATCGGGAAGCTGTTTTTT. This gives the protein CATEGGIGKLFF.